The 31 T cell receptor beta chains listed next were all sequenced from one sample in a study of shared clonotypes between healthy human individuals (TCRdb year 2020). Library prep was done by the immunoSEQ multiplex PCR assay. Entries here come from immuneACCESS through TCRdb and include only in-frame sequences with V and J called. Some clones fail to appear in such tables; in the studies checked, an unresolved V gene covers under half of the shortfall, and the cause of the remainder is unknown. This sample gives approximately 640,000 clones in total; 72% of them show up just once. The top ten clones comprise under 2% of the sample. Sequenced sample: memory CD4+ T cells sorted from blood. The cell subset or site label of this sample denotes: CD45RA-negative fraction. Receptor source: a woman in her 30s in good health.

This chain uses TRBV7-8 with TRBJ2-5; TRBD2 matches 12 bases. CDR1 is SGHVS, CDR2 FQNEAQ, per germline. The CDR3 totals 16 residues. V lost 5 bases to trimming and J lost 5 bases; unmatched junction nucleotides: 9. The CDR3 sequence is CASSTRTSGMGETQYF. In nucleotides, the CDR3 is TGTGCCAGCAGCACAAGGACTAGCGGGATGGGGGAGACCCAGTACTTC.

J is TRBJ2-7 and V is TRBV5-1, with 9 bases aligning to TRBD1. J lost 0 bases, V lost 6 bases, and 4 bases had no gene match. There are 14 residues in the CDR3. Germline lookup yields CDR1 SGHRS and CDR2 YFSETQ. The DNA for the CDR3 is TGCGCCAGCACTGGACAGGGGAGCTCCTACGAGCAGTACTTC. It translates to CASTGQGSSYEQYF.

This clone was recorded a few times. DNA of the CDR3: TGTGCCAGCAGCGCAGAACTAGATAGCCACGAGCAGTACTTC. This codes for CASSAELDSHEQYF. The rearrangement uses TRBV9 and TRBJ2-7, with a tentative D call TRBD2 (5 bases). Per the germline V gene, CDR1 is SGDLS and CDR2 is YYNGEE. The CDR3 length is 14 residues. V dropped 3 bases and J dropped 5 bases, with 15 bases sitting between them.

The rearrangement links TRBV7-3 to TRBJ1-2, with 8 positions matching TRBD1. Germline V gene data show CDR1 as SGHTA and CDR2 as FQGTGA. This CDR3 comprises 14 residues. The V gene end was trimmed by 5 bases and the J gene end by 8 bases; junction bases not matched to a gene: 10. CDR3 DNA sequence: TGTGCCAGCAGCCCATCAGGGGGCCTGGAGGGCTACACCTTC. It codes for CASSPSGGLEGYTF. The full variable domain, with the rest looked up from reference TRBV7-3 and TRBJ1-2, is GAGVSQTPSNKVTEKGKYVELRCDPISGHTALYWYRQSLGQGPEFLIYFQGTGAADDSGLPNDRFFAVRPEGSVSTLKIQRTERGDSAVYLCASSPSGGLEGYTFGSGTRLTVV.

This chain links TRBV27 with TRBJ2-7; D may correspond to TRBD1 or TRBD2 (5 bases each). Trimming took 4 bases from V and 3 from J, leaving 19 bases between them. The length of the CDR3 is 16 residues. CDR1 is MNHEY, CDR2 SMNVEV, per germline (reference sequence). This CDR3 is CASSSHARGDVYEQYF. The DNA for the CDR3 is TGTGCCAGCAGTTCCCATGCGAGGGGAGATGTCTACGAGCAGTACTTC.

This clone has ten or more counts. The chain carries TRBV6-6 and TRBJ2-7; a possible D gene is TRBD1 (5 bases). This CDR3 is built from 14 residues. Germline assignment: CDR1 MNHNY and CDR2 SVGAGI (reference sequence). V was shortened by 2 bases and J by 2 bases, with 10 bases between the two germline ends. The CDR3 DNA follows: TGTGCCAGCAGTTACGACAGCCGCACCTACGAGCAGTACTTC. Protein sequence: CASSYDSRTYEQYF.

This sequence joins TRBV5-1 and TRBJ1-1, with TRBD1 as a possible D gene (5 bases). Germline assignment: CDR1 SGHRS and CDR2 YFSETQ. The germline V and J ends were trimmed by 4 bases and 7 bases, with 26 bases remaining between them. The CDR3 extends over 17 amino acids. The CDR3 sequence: CASSLPRAGGGSLEAFF. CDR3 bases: TGCGCCAGCAGCCTCCCCCGGGCCGGCGGGGGAAGCCTTGAAGCTTTCTTT.

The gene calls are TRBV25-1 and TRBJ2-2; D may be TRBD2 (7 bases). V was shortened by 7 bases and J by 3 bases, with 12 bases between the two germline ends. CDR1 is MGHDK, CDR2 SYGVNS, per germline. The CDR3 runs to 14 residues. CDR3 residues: CASIGGRDTGELFF. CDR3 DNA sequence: TGTGCCAGCATCGGGGGGCGGGACACCGGGGAGCTGTTTTTT.

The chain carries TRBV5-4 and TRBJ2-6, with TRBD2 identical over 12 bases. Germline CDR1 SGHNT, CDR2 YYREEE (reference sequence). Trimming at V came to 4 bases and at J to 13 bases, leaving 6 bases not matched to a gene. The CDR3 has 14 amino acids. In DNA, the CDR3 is TGTGCCAGCAGCCGGCTAGCGGGAGGGCAAGTCCTGACTTTC. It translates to CASSRLAGGQVLTF.

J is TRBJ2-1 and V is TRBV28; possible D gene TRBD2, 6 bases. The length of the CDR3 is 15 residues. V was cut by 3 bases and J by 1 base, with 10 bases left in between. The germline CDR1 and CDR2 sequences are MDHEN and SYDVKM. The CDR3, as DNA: TGTGCCAGCAGTTTTGCGGGGCAGTCCTACAATGAGCAGTTCTTC. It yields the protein CASSFAGQSYNEQFF.

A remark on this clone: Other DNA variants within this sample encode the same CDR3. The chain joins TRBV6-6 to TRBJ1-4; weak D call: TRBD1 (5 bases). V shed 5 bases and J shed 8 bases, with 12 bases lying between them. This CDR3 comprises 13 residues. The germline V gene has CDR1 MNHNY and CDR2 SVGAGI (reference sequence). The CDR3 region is CASSRGEGEKLFF. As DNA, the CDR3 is TGTGCCAGCAGTCGGGGGGAGGGGGAAAAACTGTTTTTT.

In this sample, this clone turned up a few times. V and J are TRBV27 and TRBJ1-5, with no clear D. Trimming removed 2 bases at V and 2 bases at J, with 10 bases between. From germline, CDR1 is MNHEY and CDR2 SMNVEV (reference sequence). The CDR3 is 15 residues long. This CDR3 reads CASSLKAPGNQPQHF. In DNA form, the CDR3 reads TGTGCCAGCAGTTTAAAGGCGCCGGGCAATCAGCCCCAGCATTTT.

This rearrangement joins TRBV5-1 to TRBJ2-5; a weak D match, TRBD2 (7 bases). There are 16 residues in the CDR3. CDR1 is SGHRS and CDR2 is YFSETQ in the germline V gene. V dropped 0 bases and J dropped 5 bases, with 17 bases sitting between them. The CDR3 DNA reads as TGCGCCAGCAGCTTGGTTGGCGGGAGAGGGGGGGAGACCCAGTACTTC. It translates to CASSLVGGRGGETQYF.

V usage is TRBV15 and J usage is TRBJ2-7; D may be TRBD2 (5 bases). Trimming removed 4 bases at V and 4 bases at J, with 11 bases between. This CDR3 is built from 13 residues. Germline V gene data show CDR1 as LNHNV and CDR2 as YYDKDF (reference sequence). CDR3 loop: CATSKAGLYEQYF. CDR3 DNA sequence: TGTGCCACCAGCAAGGCGGGCTTATACGAGCAGTACTTC.

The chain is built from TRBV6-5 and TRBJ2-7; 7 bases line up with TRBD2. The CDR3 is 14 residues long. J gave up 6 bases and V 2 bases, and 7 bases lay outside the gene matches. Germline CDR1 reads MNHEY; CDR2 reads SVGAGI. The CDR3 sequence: CASSYGLAVAEQYF. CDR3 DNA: TGTGCCAGCAGTTACGGGCTAGCGGTGGCCGAGCAGTACTTC.

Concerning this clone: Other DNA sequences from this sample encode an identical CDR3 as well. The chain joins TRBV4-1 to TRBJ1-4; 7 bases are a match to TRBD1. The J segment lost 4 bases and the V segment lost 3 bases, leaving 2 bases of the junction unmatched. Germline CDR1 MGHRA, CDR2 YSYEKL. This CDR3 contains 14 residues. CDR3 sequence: CASSQDRLNEKLFF. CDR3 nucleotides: TGCGCCAGCAGCCAGGACAGGCTTAATGAAAAACTGTTTTTT.

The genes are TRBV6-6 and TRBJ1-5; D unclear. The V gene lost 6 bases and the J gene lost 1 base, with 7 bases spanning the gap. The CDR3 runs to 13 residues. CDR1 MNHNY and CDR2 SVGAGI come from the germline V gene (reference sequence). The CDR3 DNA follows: TGTGCCAGCAGGCTACAGAGCAATCAGCCCCAGCATTTT. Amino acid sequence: CASRLQSNQPQHF.

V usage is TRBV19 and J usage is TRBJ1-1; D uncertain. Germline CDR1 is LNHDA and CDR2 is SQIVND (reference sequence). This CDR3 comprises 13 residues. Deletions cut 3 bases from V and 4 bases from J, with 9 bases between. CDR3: CASSMSYFTEAFF. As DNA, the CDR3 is TGTGCCAGTAGTATGAGCTATTTCACTGAAGCTTTCTTT.

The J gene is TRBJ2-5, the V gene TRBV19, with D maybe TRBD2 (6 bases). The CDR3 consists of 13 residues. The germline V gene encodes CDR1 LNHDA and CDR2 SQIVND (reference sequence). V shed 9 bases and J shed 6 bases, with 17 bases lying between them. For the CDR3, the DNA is TGTGCCAGCGGGGACGCGGGGATAAAGACCCAGTACTTC. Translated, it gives CASGDAGIKTQYF.

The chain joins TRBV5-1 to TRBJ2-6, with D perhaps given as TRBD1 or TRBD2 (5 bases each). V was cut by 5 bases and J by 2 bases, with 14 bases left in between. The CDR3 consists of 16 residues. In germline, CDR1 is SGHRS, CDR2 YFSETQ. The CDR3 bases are TGCGCCAGCAGACTGGGGGTTTTGACTGGGGCCAACGTCCTGACTTTC. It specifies CASRLGVLTGANVLTF.

CDR3 sequence (DNA): TGCAGCGTTGCGGGGGGCTCTGGGGCCAACGTCCTGACTTTC. Translation gives CSVAGGSGANVLTF. The V gene is TRBV29-1, the J gene TRBJ2-6, with 7 bases aligning to TRBD2. CDR1 and CDR2 (germline): SQVTM, ANQGSEA. There are 14 residues in the CDR3. V trimming: 4 bases; J trimming: 0 bases; junction bases outside the gene matches: 0.

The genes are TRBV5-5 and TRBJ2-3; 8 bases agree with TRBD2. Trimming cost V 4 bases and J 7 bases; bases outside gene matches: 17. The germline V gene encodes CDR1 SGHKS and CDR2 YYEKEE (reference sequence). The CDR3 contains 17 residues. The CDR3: CASSRGLSGSEVYTQYF. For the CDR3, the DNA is TGTGCCAGCAGCCGGGGGCTGAGCGGGAGTGAAGTATATACGCAGTATTTT.

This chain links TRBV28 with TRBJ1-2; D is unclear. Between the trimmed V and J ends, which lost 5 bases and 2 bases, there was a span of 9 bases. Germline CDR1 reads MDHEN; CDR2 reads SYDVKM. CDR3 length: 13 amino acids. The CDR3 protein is CASSPTGNYGYTF. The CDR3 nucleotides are TGTGCCAGCAGTCCAACTGGGAACTATGGCTACACCTTC.

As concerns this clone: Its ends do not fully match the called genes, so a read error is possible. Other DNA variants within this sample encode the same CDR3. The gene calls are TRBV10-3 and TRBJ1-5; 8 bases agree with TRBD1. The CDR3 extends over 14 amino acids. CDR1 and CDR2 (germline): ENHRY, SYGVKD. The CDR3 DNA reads TGTGCCATCAGCCAGGGGGCTAGCAACCAGCCCCAGCATTTT. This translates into CAISQGASNQPQHF.

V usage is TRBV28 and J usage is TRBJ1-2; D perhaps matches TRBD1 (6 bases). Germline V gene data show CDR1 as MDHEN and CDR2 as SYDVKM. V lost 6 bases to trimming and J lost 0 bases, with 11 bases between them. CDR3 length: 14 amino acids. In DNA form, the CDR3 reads TGTGCCAGCAGCTCGGGGGCGTCTAACTATGGCTACACCTTC. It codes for CASSSGASNYGYTF.

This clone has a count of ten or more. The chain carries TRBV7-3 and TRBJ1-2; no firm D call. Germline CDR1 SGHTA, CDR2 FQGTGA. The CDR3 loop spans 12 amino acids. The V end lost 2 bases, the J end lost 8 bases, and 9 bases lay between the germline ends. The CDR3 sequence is CASSLVRQGYTF. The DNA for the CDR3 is TGTGCCAGCAGCTTAGTAAGGCAAGGCTACACCTTC.

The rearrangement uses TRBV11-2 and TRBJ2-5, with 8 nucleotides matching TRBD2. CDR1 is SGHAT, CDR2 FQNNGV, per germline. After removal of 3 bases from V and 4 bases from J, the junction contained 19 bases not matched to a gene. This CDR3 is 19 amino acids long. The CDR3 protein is CASSFVGSGSQARGETQYF. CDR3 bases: TGTGCCAGCAGCTTCGTTGGAAGCGGGAGCCAAGCGCGAGGAGAGACCCAGTACTTC.

CDR3 sequence (DNA): TGTGCCAGCAGTGAGTCAGCGGGAGTAAACGAGCAGTACTTC. As protein: CASSESAGVNEQYF. The V and J genes are TRBV6-1 and TRBJ2-7; TRBD2 matches 8 bases. Germline CDR1 reads MNHNS; CDR2 reads SASEGT. V shed 3 bases and J 5 bases; nucleotides not matched to a gene: 6. CDR3 length equals 14 residues.

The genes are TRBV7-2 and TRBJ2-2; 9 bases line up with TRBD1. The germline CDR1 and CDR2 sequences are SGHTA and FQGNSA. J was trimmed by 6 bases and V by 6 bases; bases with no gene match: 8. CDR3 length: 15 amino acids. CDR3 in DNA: TGTGCCAGCAGTCGTCTGGACAGGGGAGCCGGGGAGCTGTTTTTT. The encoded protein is CASSRLDRGAGELFF. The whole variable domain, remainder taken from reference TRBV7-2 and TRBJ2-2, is GAGVSQSPSNKVTEKGKDVELRCDPISGHTALYWYRQSLGQGLEFLIYFQGNSAPDKSGLPSDRFSAERTGGSVSTLTIQRTQQEDSAVYLCASSRLDRGAGELFFGEGSRLTVL.

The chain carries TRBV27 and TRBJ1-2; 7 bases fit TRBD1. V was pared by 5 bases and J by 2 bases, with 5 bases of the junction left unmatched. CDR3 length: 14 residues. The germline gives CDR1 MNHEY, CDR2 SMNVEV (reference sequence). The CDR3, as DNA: TGTGCCAGCAGTACCCGACAGGGCAACTATGGCTACACCTTC. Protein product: CASSTRQGNYGYTF.

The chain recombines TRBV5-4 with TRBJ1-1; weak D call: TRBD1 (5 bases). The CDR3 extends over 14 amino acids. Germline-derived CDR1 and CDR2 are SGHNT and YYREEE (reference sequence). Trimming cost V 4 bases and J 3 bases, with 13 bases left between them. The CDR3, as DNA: TGTGCCAGCAGCCAGGGTGGGGGGGACACTGAAGCTTTCTTT. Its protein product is CASSQGGGDTEAFF. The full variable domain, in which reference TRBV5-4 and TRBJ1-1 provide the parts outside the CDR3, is ETGVTQSPTHLIKTRGQQVTLRCSSQSGHNTVSWYQQALGQGPQFIFQYYREEENGRGNFPPRFSGLQFPNYSSELNVNALELDDSALYLCASSQGGGDTEAFFGQGTRLTVV.